Listed below are T cell receptor beta chains from one sample, sequenced in a study of blood T cell repertoires in COVID-19. Profiling relied on immunoSEQ multiplex PCR, and the TCRdb table lists in-frame clones only, not all of them. The sample holds about 72,000 clones, less than 85% seen once. Sequenced material: peripheral blood. These receptors came from a man aged 60 to 69 with acute or convalescent COVID-19. CDR3s include the opening cysteine and the closing phenylalanine or tryptophan. Each record gives: J gene, V gene, clone size, D gene, CDR3 protein, CDR3 DNA. The D gene is left open where the match is weak. Rows give clone size only sometimes, using once, few, many, or a class for an expanded clone.

TRBJ1-1 | TRBV29-1 | - | TRBD1 | CSVEEGQGWTEAFF | TGCAGCGTTGAAGAGGGACAGGGTTGGACTGAAGCTTTCTTT
TRBJ2-1 | TRBV18 | - | TRBD2 | CASSPPSGGPYNEQFF | TGTGCCAGCTCACCACCGTCGGGGGGTCCCTACAATGAGCAGTTCTTC
TRBJ1-3 | TRBV19 | - | TRBD1 | CASSDRTGRSGNTIYF | TGTGCCAGTAGTGACAGGACAGGGAGGTCTGGAAACACCATATATTTT
TRBJ2-7 | TRBV5-3 | - | TRBD1 | CGSGDREYEQYF | TGTGGGAGTGGGGACAGGGAATACGAGCAGTACTTC
TRBJ2-7 | TRBV28 | - | TRBD1 | CASSLLQGVRYF | TGTGCCAGCAGTTTGTTGCAGGGGGTTCGGTACTTC
TRBJ2-2 | TRBV12-3/TRBV12-4 | few | TRBD1 | CASRQGSTGELFF | TGTGCCAGTAGACAGGGAAGCACCGGGGAGCTGTTTTTT
TRBJ2-4 | TRBV4-2 | - | TRBD2 | CASSQDDYGGKNIQYF | TGTGCCAGCAGCCAAGACGATTACGGGGGGAAAAACATTCAGTACTTC
TRBJ1-1 | TRBV25-1 | - | - | CASSPSWLNTEAFF | TGTGCCAGCAGTCCCAGTTGGCTGAACACTGAAGCTTTCTTT
TRBJ1-5 | TRBV10-2 | - | TRBD1 | CASSATGQGLASNQPQHF | TGCGCCAGCAGTGCGACAGGACAGGGGCTGGCGAGCAATCAGCCCCAGCATTTT
TRBJ2-7 | TRBV24-1 | - | TRBD1 | CATITDRARYEQYF | TGTGCCACCATTACCGACAGGGCGAGGTACGAGCAGTACTTC
TRBJ1-5 | TRBV15 | - | TRBD1 | CATSRENRGQPQHF | TGTGCCACCAGCAGAGAAAACAGGGGCCAGCCCCAGCATTTT
TRBJ2-1 | TRBV2 | - | TRBD2 | CASRLRAGGGYNEQFF | TGTGCCAGCAGGCTGAGAGCGGGGGGGGGCTACAATGAGCAGTTCTTC